Presented here are 24 T cell receptor beta chains from one specimen sequenced in a study of metastatic and nonmetastatic thyroid tumors. No patient had received any treatment before thyroid surgery. With MiXCR, TCRdb reprocessed the PCR reads. In the table there are some 28,000 clones, more than 20% of which are singletons. The sample consisted of blood. The receptor set was obtained from a female donor with papillary thyroid cancer or a benign thyroid nodule (not recorded which). Some clones in this sample may be carry-over from other donors' samples.

The CDR3 loop reads CASSLEQGVGYTF. CDR3 nucleotide sequence: TGCGCCAGCAGCTTGGAGCAGGGAGTTGGCTACACCTTC. This sequence joins TRBV5-1 and TRBJ1-2, with TRBD1 as a possible D gene (5 bases). Between the trimmed V and J ends, which lost 0 bases and 7 bases, there was a span of 10 bases. The CDR3 spans 13 residues. From germline, CDR1 is SGHRS and CDR2 YFSETQ.

The V call is TRBV18, the J call TRBJ2-2; D uncertain. The CDR3 runs 15 residues. With 2 bases removed from V and 0 bases from J, the gap between germline ends came to 7 bases. CDR1 KGHSH and CDR2 LQKENI come from the germline V gene. The CDR3 sequence is CASSPTQTNTGELFF. Here the CDR3 DNA reads TGTGCCAGCTCACCAACACAGACGAACACCGGGGAGCTGTTTTTT.

Note on this clone: This may stem from a read error, because a much larger clone lies one nucleotide away. The chain joins TRBV5-6 to TRBJ1-6; TRBD1 is a possible D gene (6 bases). V lost 5 bases, J lost 9 bases, and 15 bases lay in between. Germline V lookup: CDR1 SGHDT, CDR2 YYEEEE. The CDR3 consists of 14 residues. CDR3 sequence: CASSSGHDGSPLHF. The CDR3, as DNA: TGTGCCAGCAGTTCGGGACATGATGGTTCACCCCTCCACTTT.

This clone was recorded at least ten times. The rearrangement uses TRBV27 and TRBJ2-1; 9 bases are shared with TRBD2. Germline V gives CDR1 MNHEY, CDR2 SMNVEV (reference sequence). CDR3 size: 16 residues. Trimming at V came to 6 bases and at J to 5 bases, leaving 11 bases not matched to a gene. CDR3 coding DNA: TGTGCCAGCAGGCCACGGACTAGCGTACGTGACAATGAGCAGTTCTTC. It codes for CASRPRTSVRDNEQFF.

The rearrangement joins TRBV7-2 to TRBJ2-2; TRBD2 matches at 11 bases. J gave up 4 bases and V 4 bases, and 2 bases lay outside the gene matches. The CDR3 is made up of 15 amino acids. From germline, CDR1 is SGHTA and CDR2 FQGNSA. CDR3 sequence (DNA): TGTGCCAGCAGCTGGACTAGCGGGCCCACCGGGGAGCTGTTTTTT. Amino acid sequence: CASSWTSGPTGELFF.

The sample holds many counts of this clone. The gene calls are TRBV4-2 and TRBJ1-5; weak D call: TRBD1 (6 bases). This CDR3 region has 18 residues. CDR1 and CDR2 from the germline V gene are LGHNA and YNFKEQ. Trimming pared 4 bases from V and 0 bases from J, leaving 19 bases between. CDR3 residues: CASSLYLKGGGSNQPQHF. CDR3 DNA: TGTGCCAGCAGCCTATATCTCAAGGGAGGGGGTAGCAATCAGCCCCAGCATTTT.

This clone has at least ten counts. This chain uses TRBV10-3 with TRBJ2-1; 10 bases line up with TRBD2. CDR3 length: 15 amino acids. Germline CDR1 reads ENHRY; CDR2 reads SYGVKD. The V segment lost 6 bases and the J segment 2 bases; nucleotides outside the gene matches: 4. CDR3 nucleotide sequence: TGTGCCATCAGCCCTAGCGGGAGAACCTACAATGAGCAGTTCTTC. Translating gives CAISPSGRTYNEQFF.

This clone was counted many times. The rearrangement uses TRBV5-1 and TRBJ2-3; the D is unclear. This CDR3 region has 15 residues. The V end was cut by 0 bases, the J end by 0 bases, with 8 bases between. CDR1 and CDR2 (germline): SGHRS, YFSETQ. The CDR3 DNA follows: TGCGCCAGCAGCTTGGGGCAGGCGAGCACAGATACGCAGTATTTT. Translated, it gives CASSLGQASTDTQYF.

Worth noting for this clone: One end of the junction does not line up with germline, which may come from a read error. V usage is TRBV7-8 and J usage is TRBJ2-7, with 9 bases fitting TRBD2. The CDR3 totals 14 residues. Germline V gives CDR1 SGHVS, CDR2 FQNEAQ. The CDR3 DNA follows: TGTGCCAGCAGCGATAGAAGACTAGCGGTCGAAGGGGACTTC. The encoded protein is CASSDRRLAVEGDF.

V usage is TRBV12-3 or TRBV12-4 and J usage is TRBJ2-1, with 7 bases that match TRBD2. CDR3 length: 15 amino acids. After removal of 3 bases from V and 4 bases from J, the junction contained 6 bases not matched to a gene. This CDR3 is CASSLGISGYNEQFF. The CDR3 nucleotides are TGTGCCAGCAGTTTGGGAATTAGCGGGTACAATGAGCAGTTCTTC.

The chain is built from TRBV20-1 and TRBJ2-1; 8 bases map to TRBD2. Germline CDR1 and CDR2: DFQATT and SNEGSKA (reference sequence). The J segment lost 4 bases and the V segment lost 1 base, leaving 3 bases of the junction unmatched. This CDR3 spans 14 amino acids. CDR3 in DNA: TGCAGTGCTAGAGTCGGGAGGGGTTACAATGAGCAGTTCTTC. Its translation: CSARVGRGYNEQFF.

This sequence joins TRBV6-1 and TRBJ1-2; the D gene is possibly TRBD1 (5 bases). V gave up 9 bases and J gave up 0 bases, with 11 bases separating them. The germline V gene has CDR1 MNHNS and CDR2 SASEGT. This CDR3 has 13 amino acids. In DNA, the CDR3 is TGTGCCAGTATTGACAGAGCTAACTATGGCTACACCTTC. Translation gives CASIDRANYGYTF.

This clone was picked up a small number of times. Other DNA sequences in the sample encode the same CDR3. The genes are TRBV10-3 and TRBJ2-5; tentatively, D is TRBD2 (5 bases). CDR3 length: 16 amino acids. Germline loops: CDR1 ENHRY, CDR2 SYGVKD. The V end lost 5 bases, the J end lost 4 bases, and 20 bases lay between the germline ends. The CDR3 loop reads CAISRNQAGVRETQYF. The CDR3 nucleotides are TGTGCCATCAGTCGGAATCAGGCGGGCGTAAGAGAGACCCAGTACTTC.

The rearrangement uses TRBV11-2 and TRBJ2-5, with a weak D call TRBD2 (6 bases). The J call may not be correct, given that the DNA end is closer to TRBJ2-1. CDR3 length: 15 residues. Germline assignment: CDR1 SGHAT and CDR2 FQNNGV. CDR3 nucleotide sequence: TGTGCCAGCAGCTTAGCGGGAGACAGCGACAATGAGCAGTTCTTC. It is translated as CASSLAGDSDNEQFF.

There are many counts of this clone. The gene calls are TRBV5-1 and TRBJ2-2; the D is unclear. This CDR3 contains 12 residues. The V end lost 3 bases, the J end lost 7 bases, and 7 bases lay between the germline ends. Germline V CDR1 and CDR2: SGHRS, YFSETQ. For the CDR3, the DNA is TGCGCCAGCAGCTCGAATGGCGGGGAGCTGTTTTTT. Protein: CASSSNGGELFF.

This chain links TRBV2 with TRBJ2-2; a weak D match, TRBD1 (7 bases). V shed 5 bases and J shed 5 bases, with 15 bases lying between them. Germline V gene data show CDR1 as SNHLY and CDR2 as FYNNEI. CDR3 length equals 15 residues. In DNA, the CDR3 is TGTGCCAGCAGTCCTCGGACAGGAGGGACCGGGGAGCTGTTTTTT. This gives the protein CASSPRTGGTGELFF.

The table lists this clone with many counts. The genes are TRBV7-2 and TRBJ1-1; D is undetermined. The V gene's germline CDR1 is SGHTA and CDR2 FQGNSA. CDR3 length: 14 residues. Trimming shortened V by 3 bases and J by 4 bases, and 12 bases separated the two germline ends. The CDR3 DNA follows: TGTGCCAGCAGCTTTCGAGATAGCGGCACTGAAGCTTTCTTT. Translating it yields CASSFRDSGTEAFF.

This clone was counted ten times or more. This same CDR3 is encoded by further DNA sequences in the sample. DNA for the CDR3: TGTGCCAGCTCACTCTCGGGTAGGGGCACAGATACGCAGTATTTT. It specifies CASSLSGRGTDTQYF. The chain carries TRBV18 and TRBJ2-3; D gene uncertain. Germline lookup yields CDR1 KGHSH and CDR2 LQKENI. CDR3 length: 15 residues. The ends were cut back, 4 bases at V and 1 base at J, with 12 bases in the middle.

This clone occurred a few times. A junction boundary mismatches the germline segment, possibly from a read error. The V and J genes are TRBV24-1 and TRBJ1-2; D is unresolved. This CDR3 has 15 amino acids. Per the germline V gene, CDR1 is KGHDR and CDR2 is SFDVKD. CDR3 sequence reads: CATSVAKAAGYGYTF. In DNA, the CDR3 is TGTGCCACCAGTGTTGCGAAGGCTGCTGGCTATGGCTACACATTC.

The table lists this clone with many counts. V is TRBV12-3 or TRBV12-4 and J is TRBJ2-1, with 11 bases identical to TRBD2. V shed 2 bases, J shed 10 bases, and the junction held 4 bases outside the gene matches. CDR3 length: 14 amino acids. Here the CDR3 DNA reads TGTGCCAGCAGTTTACCGGGACTAGCGGCAGAGCAGTTCTTC. Its protein product is CASSLPGLAAEQFF.

This clone has a count of ten or more. The sample carries other DNA sequences with the same CDR3. CDR3: CASSSRLESTDTQYF. The CDR3 DNA reads as TGTGCCAGCAGCTCCAGACTGGAAAGCACAGATACGCAGTATTTT. The V call is TRBV11-1, the J call TRBJ2-3; the D is unclear. Trimming left V 4 bases short and J 0 bases short, with 11 bases between. The CDR3 loop spans 15 amino acids. Per the germline V gene, CDR1 is SGHAT and CDR2 is FQDESV (reference sequence).

In its sample, this clone was seen a few times. The chain joins TRBV27 to TRBJ2-1; 7 nucleotides align to TRBD2. CDR1 and CDR2 (germline): MNHEY, SMNVEV (reference sequence). This CDR3 is 16 amino acids long. J lost 6 bases, V lost 2 bases, and 10 bases had no gene match. This CDR3 is CASSLVGLSALNEQFF. Here the CDR3 DNA reads TGTGCCAGCAGTTTAGTGGGACTATCGGCACTCAATGAGCAGTTCTTC.

The sample holds many counts of this clone. The chain couples TRBV12-5 to TRBJ2-1; D may correspond to TRBD1 or TRBD2 (5 bases each). Germline lookup yields CDR1 LGHNT and CDR2 FRNRAP. The ends were cut back, 6 bases at V and 4 bases at J, with 10 bases in the middle. The CDR3 is 13 amino acids. Here the CDR3 reads CASGGTSYNEQFF. For the CDR3, the DNA is TGTGCTAGTGGCGGGACCTCATACAATGAGCAGTTCTTC.

This clone was seen ten or more times. The chain joins TRBV11-1 to TRBJ1-1; 8 bases agree with TRBD1. In germline, CDR1 is SGHAT, CDR2 FQDESV (reference sequence). The ends lost 5 bases at V and 4 bases at J; junction bases unmatched: 15. This CDR3 comprises 17 residues. The CDR3 DNA reads as TGTGCCAGCAGCGGAAGGACAGGGAGTGTATCGGGCACTGAAGCTTTCTTT. This encodes CASSGRTGSVSGTEAFF. Drawing the rest from reference TRBV11-1 and TRBJ1-1, the complete variable domain is EAEVAQSPRYKITEKSQAVAFWCDPISGHATLYWYRQILGQGPELLVQFQDESVVDDSQLPKDRFSAERLKGVDSTLKIQPAELGDSAMYLCASSGRTGSVSGTEAFFGQGTRLTVV.